Below, 30 T cell receptor beta chains from the same sample are listed, as sequenced in a study of blood T cells in healthy people across ages. Primed by a sample-barcoded 5' primer and a J-beta primer mix, a second PCR proceeded for roughly 6 to 12 cycles. A single record per CDR3 protein comes from TCRdb applying MiXCR to the 5' RACE reads. This repertoire shows about 1.6 million distinct CDR3 sequences, roughly 32% found once; its top ten account for around 10%. The source material was blood. The source is a woman aged 30 to 39 in good health.

V gene TRBV12-3 or TRBV12-4 combines with J gene TRBJ2-3, with TRBD2 matching over 8 bases. V lost 2 bases to trimming and J lost 6 bases; unmatched junction nucleotides: 10. The CDR3 has 16 amino acids. In DNA form, the CDR3 reads TGTGCCAGCAGTTTACGAGCCAGCGGGGGTTCGGATACGCAGTATTTT. Translated, it gives CASSLRASGGSDTQYF.

The chain carries TRBV9 and TRBJ2-6; possibly TRBD1 for D (5 bases). V lost 0 bases, J lost 0 bases, and 13 bases lay in between. Germline CDR1 and CDR2: SGDLS and YYNGEE. The CDR3 runs to 18 residues. For the CDR3, the DNA is TGTGCCAGCAGCGTAGGGGGCCGTCCCAGCTCTGGGGCCAACGTCCTGACTTTC. Amino acid sequence: CASSVGGRPSSGANVLTF.

This chain links TRBV21-1 with TRBJ2-7; the table calls TRBD2, which could not be checked here. TRBV21-1 constitutes a pseudogene. The length of the CDR3 is 16 residues. CDR3 protein: CASSIGTSGGIYEQYF. CDR3 bases: TGTGCCAGCAGCATCGGGACTAGCGGGGGGATATACGAGCAGTACTTC.

CDR3 protein: CASSVGSASGISSEQYF. The CDR3 DNA follows: TGTGCCAGCAGCGTAGGTTCGGCTAGCGGGATATCTAGCGAGCAGTACTTC. The rearrangement links TRBV9 to TRBJ2-5, with 9 bases fitting TRBD2. TRBJ2-7 matches the DNA end more closely, so the J call is doubtful. Germline CDR1 and CDR2: SGDLS and YYNGEE. The CDR3 length is 17 residues.

The genes are TRBV5-1 and TRBJ1-2; TRBD1 matches 9 bases. The germline V gene encodes CDR1 SGHRS and CDR2 YFSETQ. V lost 1 base and J lost 6; bases outside the gene matches: 7. The CDR3 contains 15 residues. CDR3 in amino acids: CASSLLPGQGDGYTF. Here the CDR3 DNA reads TGCGCCAGCAGCTTGTTGCCGGGACAGGGAGATGGCTACACCTTC. The full variable domain, rest sourced from reference TRBV5-1 and TRBJ1-2, is KAGVTQTPRYLIKTRGQQVTLSCSPISGHRSVSWYQQTPGQGLQFLFEYFSETQRNKGNFPGRFSGRQFSNSRSEMNVSTLELGDSALYLCASSLLPGQGDGYTFGSGTRLTVV.

This clonotype came up a few times. The chain couples TRBV7-6 to TRBJ1-5; D call uncertain. Germline-derived CDR1 and CDR2 are SGHVS and FNYEAQ. The germline V and J ends were trimmed by 1 base and 5 bases, with 9 bases remaining between them. This CDR3 region has 14 residues. This chain's CDR3 is CASSLGAFDQPQHF. CDR3 in DNA: TGTGCCAGCAGCTTAGGGGCGTTTGATCAGCCCCAGCATTTT.

This clonotype was detected only a few times. This chain connects TRBV20-1 to TRBJ2-1; 8 nucleotides align to TRBD2. There are 15 residues in the CDR3. V dropped 0 bases and J dropped 6; count of bases not matched to a gene: 7. Germline CDR1 DFQATT, CDR2 SNEGSKA (reference sequence). The CDR3: CSARDGGRFFNEQFF. DNA for the CDR3: TGCAGTGCTAGAGACGGCGGGAGGTTCTTCAATGAGCAGTTCTTC.

V and J are TRBV20-1 and TRBJ2-2, with unresolved D. Germline V gives CDR1 DFQATT, CDR2 SNEGSKA (reference sequence). The CDR3 is 12 amino acids. Trimming left V 0 bases short and J 7 bases short, with 6 bases between. As DNA, the CDR3 is TGCAGTGCTAGAGATCTCTTCGGGGAGCTGTTTTTT. Translated: CSARDLFGELFF.

This clonotype was recorded many times. The chain links TRBV10-3 to TRBJ2-1; 12 bases are a match to TRBD2. The CDR3 totals 17 residues. Germline values: CDR1 ENHRY, CDR2 SYGVKD. V gave up 4 bases and J gave up 4 bases; unmatched junction bases: 8. Here the CDR3 DNA reads TGTGCCATCAGTGCCACGGGCCTAGCGGGGGGGTACAATGAGCAGTTCTTC. Protein product: CAISATGLAGGYNEQFF.

The CDR3 nucleotides are TGCAGTGCTGTAACTAGCGGGAGGGACGGCGAACAGTACTTC. Protein product: CSAVTSGRDGEQYF. The genes are TRBV20-1 and TRBJ2-7; the match to TRBD2 covers 13 bases. Germline values: CDR1 DFQATT, CDR2 SNEGSKA (reference sequence). Trimming took 5 bases from V and 10 from J; bases not matched to a gene: 11. This CDR3 contains 14 residues.

CDR3 bases: TGCAGTGCTAGAATACTGGCTAGCTTAGTTACAGATACGCAGTATTTT. This sequence encodes CSARILASLVTDTQYF. The chain is built from TRBV20-1 and TRBJ2-3, with D perhaps matching TRBD2 (5 bases). From germline, CDR1 is DFQATT and CDR2 SNEGSKA (reference sequence). There are 16 residues in the CDR3. Trimming shortened V by 2 bases and J by 3 bases, and 18 bases separated the two germline ends.

This sequence joins TRBV28 and TRBJ1-5; D is unresolved. The ends were cut back, 5 bases at V and 7 bases at J, with 9 bases in the middle. The germline CDR1 and CDR2 sequences are MDHEN and SYDVKM. The length of the CDR3 is 12 residues. The CDR3 reads CASSATGQPQHF. The CDR3 nucleotides are TGTGCCAGCAGTGCTACGGGGCAGCCCCAGCATTTT.

This clonotype has only a few counts. The gene calls are TRBV2 and TRBJ2-3; D remains ambiguous. The CDR3 contains 13 residues. The germline V and J ends were trimmed by 4 bases and 2 bases, with 7 bases remaining between them. Per the germline V gene, CDR1 is SNHLY and CDR2 is FYNNEI. DNA of the CDR3: TGTGCCAGCAGTGTATTCCCCACAGATACGCAGTATTTT. Its translation is CASSVFPTDTQYF.

CDR3 nucleotide sequence: TGTGCCAGCAGTTTGGGCCGTCTCTCCGAGCAGTACTTC. This encodes CASSLGRLSEQYF. This rearrangement joins TRBV28 to TRBJ2-7; D gene uncertain. CDR1 is MDHEN and CDR2 is SYDVKM in the germline V gene. V was trimmed by 3 bases and J by 6 bases, leaving 12 bases between them. The length of the CDR3 is 13 residues.

The V and J genes are TRBV20-1 and TRBJ1-5; unclear D gene. Trimming cost V 5 bases and J 6 bases, with 11 bases left between them. Germline V CDR1 and CDR2: DFQATT, SNEGSKA (reference sequence). CDR3 size: 12 residues. The CDR3 protein is CSALVGGQPQHF. CDR3 in DNA: TGCAGTGCTCTTGTGGGTGGTCAGCCCCAGCATTTT.

V usage is TRBV5-1 and J usage is TRBJ2-1, with 7 bases aligning to TRBD1. Germline CDR1 and CDR2: SGHRS and YFSETQ. This CDR3 contains 14 residues. V trimming: 6 bases; J trimming: 8 bases; junction bases outside the gene matches: 11. CDR3: CASTNGQAGYEQFF. As DNA, the CDR3 is TGCGCCAGCACTAACGGACAGGCCGGCTATGAGCAGTTCTTC.

Points on this clonotype: Sequence at one end of the junction differs from germline and may be a read error. The V call is TRBV7-9, the J call TRBJ1-2; D is ambiguous. The germline gives CDR1 SEHNR, CDR2 FQNEAQ (reference sequence). This CDR3 is 14 amino acids long. The CDR3 spells CASSLVGPLYGHTF. In DNA, the CDR3 is TGTGCCAGCAGCTTGGTCGGACCACTCTATGGCCACACCTTC.

This clonotype came up a few times. The chain carries TRBV7-2 and TRBJ2-7; D uncertain. Trimming removed 1 base from V and 3 bases from J, with 10 bases in between. CDR1 SGHTA and CDR2 FQGNSA come from the germline V gene. The CDR3 is made up of 14 amino acids. The CDR3 DNA sequence: TGTGCCAGCAGCTTAGTGCCGTCAGGCTACGAGCAGTACTTC. Encoded protein: CASSLVPSGYEQYF.

This chain uses TRBV11-2 with TRBJ2-3; weak D call: TRBD2 (6 bases). The CDR3 has 14 residues. V was clipped by 5 bases and J by 9 bases, with 18 bases between them. The germline CDR1 and CDR2 sequences are SGHAT and FQNNGV. The CDR3, as DNA: TGTGCCAGCAGCCCAGTCGGGGGACTCTCAACGCAGTATTTT. It is translated as CASSPVGGLSTQYF.

This chain uses TRBV6-1 with TRBJ2-3, with D perhaps given as TRBD1 or TRBD2 (5 bases each). This CDR3 has 13 amino acids. V was trimmed by 9 bases and J by 3 bases, leaving 13 bases between them. CDR1 and CDR2 from the germline V gene are MNHNS and SASEGT. The DNA of the CDR3 is TGTGCCAGTAGTATAGAGGGGACAGATACGCAGTATTTT. It is translated as CASSIEGTDTQYF.

The sample holds a few counts of this clonotype. The chain recombines TRBV7-3 with TRBJ2-3, with 10 positions matching TRBD2. CDR1 is SGHTA and CDR2 is FQGTGA in the germline V gene. This CDR3 is built from 17 residues. V gave up 5 bases and J gave up 0 bases; unmatched junction bases: 8. The CDR3 spells CASSLFATSGSTDTQYF. The CDR3 DNA is TGTGCCAGCAGCCTATTCGCGACTAGCGGGAGCACAGATACGCAGTATTTT.

In regard to this clonotype: The junction differs from germline at one of its ends, possibly a read error. The chain is built from TRBV7-2 and TRBJ2-1; TRBD1 aligns across 7 bases. CDR1 and CDR2 from the germline V gene are SGHTA and FQGNSA. The CDR3 is 17 residues long. The CDR3 reads CARSLAYMMMDRTEQFF. The CDR3 bases are TGTGCCCGCAGCTTAGCCTACATGATGATGGACAGGACGGAGCAGTTCTTC. The whole variable domain, filled in from reference TRBV7-2 and TRBJ2-1, reads GAGVSQSPSNKVTEKGKDVELRCDPISGHTALYWYRQSLGQGLEFLIYFQGNSAPDKSGLPSDRFSAERTGGSVSTLTIQRTQQEDSAVYLCARSLAYMMMDRTEQFFGPGTRLTVL.

This clonotype was observed once. This may be a read error, as it is one base from a much larger clone. The V and J genes are TRBV4-1 and TRBJ2-1; maybe TRBD1 (6 bases). This CDR3 contains 15 residues. CDR1 is MGHRA and CDR2 is YSYEKL in the germline V gene. Trimming pared 1 base from V and 6 bases from J, leaving 13 bases between. The CDR3 region is CASSQAPRTVNEQFF. The CDR3 DNA is TGCGCCAGCAGCCAAGCTCCCCGGACAGTCAATGAGCAGTTCTTC.

This clonotype was seen a handful of times. The J gene is TRBJ2-7, the V gene TRBV15, with D tentatively TRBD2 (6 bases). The CDR3 is made up of 14 amino acids. Trimming left V 3 bases short and J 2 bases short, with 11 bases between. CDR1 is LNHNV and CDR2 is YYDKDF in the germline V gene (reference sequence). The DNA for the CDR3 is TGTGCCACCAGCAGGGAGGCGGGGACCTACGAGCAGTACTTC. Residues: CATSREAGTYEQYF.

The rearrangement joins TRBV27 to TRBJ2-7; 9 bases fit TRBD2. J gave up 4 bases and V 6 bases, and 7 bases lay outside the gene matches. Looked up from germline, CDR1 is MNHEY and CDR2 is SMNVEV (reference sequence). This CDR3 comprises 14 residues. The CDR3 coding sequence is TGTGCCAGCAGCCCCCCTAGCGGGGTTTACGAGCAGTACTTC. This translates into CASSPPSGVYEQYF.

The chain links TRBV3-1 to TRBJ2-1; D is unresolved. Germline CDR1 and CDR2: LGHDT and YNNKEL (reference sequence). V was shortened by 0 bases and J by 9 bases, with 12 bases between the two germline ends. This CDR3 spans 14 amino acids. Here the CDR3 DNA reads TGTGCCAGCAGCCAAGAGGGCCAGGTGTTTGAGCAGTTCTTC. Its translation: CASSQEGQVFEQFF.

The chain recombines TRBV3-1 with TRBJ2-5, with a weak D call TRBD2 (5 bases). The CDR3 runs 11 residues. CDR1 is LGHDT and CDR2 is YNNKEL in the germline V gene (reference sequence). V lost 0 bases, J lost 11 bases, and 7 bases lay in between. CDR3 sequence: CASSQETTQYF. The CDR3 DNA reads as TGTGCCAGCAGCCAAGAGACTACTCAGTACTTC.

This clonotype was counted only a few times. One base away lies a much larger clone, so this may be a sequencing read error. J is TRBJ2-5 and V is TRBV20-1; 7 bases are shared with TRBD2. Germline loops: CDR1 DFQATT, CDR2 SNEGSKA (reference sequence). This CDR3 has 12 amino acids. The CDR3 DNA reads as TGCAGCCCAGCGGGGATGAACAATGAGCAGTACTTC. It specifies CSPAGMNNEQYF.

The chain joins TRBV3-1 to TRBJ2-7; a weak D match, TRBD2 (5 bases). Germline lookup yields CDR1 LGHDT and CDR2 YNNKEL (reference sequence). The V end lost 4 bases, the J end lost 7 bases, and 11 bases lay between the germline ends. The CDR3 has 12 amino acids. CDR3 sequence: CASSPRRREQYF. The CDR3 DNA reads TGTGCCAGCAGCCCCAGACGGAGGGAGCAGTACTTC.

The J gene is TRBJ2-5, the V gene TRBV20-1; TRBD2 matches 9 bases. With the DNA end fitting TRBJ2-7 better, the J assignment may be wrong. Germline V CDR1 and CDR2: DFQATT, SNEGSKA (reference sequence). This CDR3 has 14 residues. CDR3 nucleotide sequence: TGCAGTGCCCTGATAGCGGGGGCGACCTACGAGCAGTACTTC. This encodes CSALIAGATYEQYF.